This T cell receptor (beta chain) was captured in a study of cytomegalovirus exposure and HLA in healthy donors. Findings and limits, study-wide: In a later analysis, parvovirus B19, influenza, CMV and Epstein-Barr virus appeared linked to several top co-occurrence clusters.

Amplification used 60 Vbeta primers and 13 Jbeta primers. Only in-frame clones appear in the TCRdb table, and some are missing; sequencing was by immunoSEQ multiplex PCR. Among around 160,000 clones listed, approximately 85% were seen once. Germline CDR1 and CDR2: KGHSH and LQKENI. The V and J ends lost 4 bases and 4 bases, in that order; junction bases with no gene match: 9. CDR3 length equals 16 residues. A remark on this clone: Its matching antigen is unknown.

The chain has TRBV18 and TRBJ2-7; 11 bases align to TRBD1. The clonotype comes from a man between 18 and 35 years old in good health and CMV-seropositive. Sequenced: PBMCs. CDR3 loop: CASSRTRTGGIYEQYF. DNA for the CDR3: TGTGCCAGCTCACGAACACGGACAGGGGGCATTTACGAGCAGTACTTC.